This TCR beta chain was captured in a study of technical replicates of blood from a few donors. The protocol was immunoSEQ multiplex PCR, while the TCRdb copy is restricted to in-frame clones and leaves out a portion. The sample has approximately 49,000 clones; 80% to 95% are singletons. CDR3 length equals 14 residues. With 6 bases clipped from V and 4 bases from J, the junction kept 7 bases outside the gene matches. Germline CDR1 is MNHEY and CDR2 is SVGAGI. Material: PBMCs. The TCR originated in a human donor in good health. Some clones in this sample may be carry-over from other donors' samples. This chain joins TRBV6-5 and TRBJ1-1; 8 bases agree with TRBD1. This CDR3 is CASSNPQGGTEAFF. The CDR3 DNA is TGTGCCAGCAGCAACCCACAGGGGGGCACTGAAGCTTTCTTT.